These 11 T cell receptor beta chains share one sample of origin, sequenced in a study of OX40 agonist ivuxolimab in advanced cancers. Some clones are missing from TCRdb's copy, which holds only in-frame ones; the method was immunoSEQ multiplex PCR. The repertoire has around 24,000 clones, around 83% of them found once; the top ten carry roughly 16%. The specimen comprised CD4+ or CD8+ T cells sorted from blood, sampled in a trial of the OX40 agonist ivuxolimab. These receptors originate from an adult with an advanced solid tumor such as melanoma, head and neck, liver or kidney cancer.

The chain has TRBV5-1 and TRBJ2-3, with D unclear. This CDR3 has 14 residues. Trimming shortened V by 0 bases and J by 6 bases, and 11 bases separated the two germline ends. CDR1 and CDR2 from the germline V gene are SGHRS and YFSETQ. The CDR3 region has the DNA TGCGCCAGCAGCTTGGTCCCGGAAAGGGATACGCAGTATTTT. It translates to CASSLVPERDTQYF.

The chain recombines TRBV6-6 with TRBJ2-5; 9 bases fit TRBD1. CDR1 and CDR2 from the germline V gene are MNHNY and SVGAGI (reference sequence). The CDR3 has 14 residues. Unmatched junction bases numbered 7, after V lost 6 bases and J lost 5 bases. CDR3 coding DNA: TGTGCCAGCAGGGACAGGGGCTCCCAGGAGACCCAGTACTTC. Protein sequence: CASRDRGSQETQYF.

The chain joins TRBV7-2 to TRBJ1-1, with D uncertain. The germline V gene encodes CDR1 SGHTA and CDR2 FQGNSA. The ends were cut back, 3 bases at V and 1 base at J, with 12 bases in the middle. The CDR3 contains 15 residues. In nucleotides, the CDR3 is TGTGCCAGCAGCTTTAAACAGAGTCCGAACACTGAAGCTTTCTTT. This gives the protein CASSFKQSPNTEAFF.

The V call is TRBV10-3, the J call TRBJ2-3; TRBD1 matches at 12 bases. Germline V gives CDR1 ENHRY, CDR2 SYGVKD. CDR3 length: 16 amino acids. The ends lost 0 bases at V and 5 bases at J; junction bases unmatched: 3. CDR3 DNA sequence: TGTGCCATCAGTGAGTCGGGGACAGGGGGCGTAGATACGCAGTATTTT. It encodes CAISESGTGGVDTQYF.

V usage is TRBV5-1 and J usage is TRBJ2-3; TRBD1 matches 8 bases. This CDR3 region has 15 residues. Per the germline V gene, CDR1 is SGHRS and CDR2 is YFSETQ. Unmatched junction bases numbered 1, after V lost 0 bases and J lost 1 base. For the CDR3, the DNA is TGCGCCAGCAGCTTGGGGGGACAGGGCACAGATACGCAGTATTTT. It encodes CASSLGGQGTDTQYF.

The sample holds a few counts of this clone. The chain joins TRBV9 to TRBJ1-1, with D perhaps matching TRBD1 (6 bases). This CDR3 is built from 15 residues. V shed 0 bases and J shed 1 base, with 10 bases lying between them. Germline values: CDR1 SGDLS, CDR2 YYNGEE. The CDR3 region is CASSVAAGENTEAFF. The CDR3 region has the DNA TGTGCCAGCAGCGTAGCGGCAGGGGAGAACACTGAAGCTTTCTTT.

Only one count was recorded for this clone. In DNA form, the CDR3 reads TGTGCCAGCAGCTTAGCGCCGACTCCTTACAATGAGCAGTTCTTC. Translating gives CASSLAPTPYNEQFF. This sequence joins TRBV7-6 and TRBJ2-1, with unresolved D. Germline V gene sequence: CDR1 SGHVS, CDR2 FNYEAQ. Trimming shortened V by 0 bases and J by 4 bases, and 10 bases separated the two germline ends. CDR3 length equals 15 residues.

The V gene is TRBV4-2, the J gene TRBJ2-1, with D unclear. The CDR3 is 15 amino acids. Germline values: CDR1 LGHNA, CDR2 YNFKEQ. Trimming shortened V by 5 bases and J by 3 bases, and 14 bases separated the two germline ends. The CDR3 sequence is CASSSRVAHYNEQFF. For the CDR3, the DNA is TGTGCCAGCAGCTCGCGAGTCGCCCACTACAATGAGCAGTTCTTC.

The rearrangement joins TRBV29-1 to TRBJ1-1; D is perhaps TRBD1 (6 bases). Per the germline V gene, CDR1 is SQVTM and CDR2 is ANQGSEA. The CDR3 sequence is 16 residues long. V was pared by 5 bases and J by 2 bases, with 21 bases between. Here the CDR3 DNA reads TGCAGCGTTCTCACCCCTGGATACAGGGATAACACTGAAGCTTTCTTT. Translating gives CSVLTPGYRDNTEAFF.

This clone showed up just once. This chain uses TRBV5-4 with TRBJ2-1, with TRBD2 matching over 11 bases. Losses at the gene ends were 4 bases for V and 6 bases for J; bases not matched to a gene: 9. The CDR3 length is 16 residues. Germline CDR1 and CDR2: SGHNT and YYREEE (reference sequence). CDR3 sequence reads: CASSPASLAGGNEQFF. CDR3 DNA: TGTGCCAGCAGCCCCGCCTCCCTAGCGGGGGGCAATGAGCAGTTCTTC.

This clone occurred a few times. The CDR3 loop reads CASSPGLAGPFLNEQFF. CDR3 in DNA: TGTGCCAGCAGCCCGGGACTAGCGGGGCCATTTTTAAATGAGCAGTTCTTC. The chain uses TRBV5-4 and TRBJ2-1, with 13 bases identical to TRBD2. V lost 4 bases, J lost 7 bases, and 11 bases stayed unmatched. The CDR3 is 17 amino acids. The germline gives CDR1 SGHNT, CDR2 YYREEE (reference sequence).